The 19 T cell receptor beta chains presented below share a single source sample, sequenced in a study of T cells in tumors after PD-1 blockade. Assay: immunoSEQ multiplex PCR; the TCRdb copy retains only in-frame clones and omits some. Of 7,000 to 10,000 clones in the sample, roughly 60% are singletons; the top ten hold 10% to 15%. The time point is: second of two post-therapy site-matched biopsies 2 to 3 months apart. Sequences were derived from tumor tissue, sampled after anti-PD-1 treatment. All receptors derive from a human donor with basal cell carcinoma.

The rearrangement joins TRBV5-4 to TRBJ2-7, with 7 bases aligning to TRBD1. In germline, CDR1 is SGHNT, CDR2 YYREEE (reference sequence). The V gene end was trimmed by 2 bases and the J gene end by 2 bases; junction bases not matched to a gene: 4. This CDR3 is 14 amino acids long. The CDR3 spells CASSLRDRPYEQYF. The CDR3 coding sequence is TGTGCCAGCAGCTTAAGGGACAGACCCTACGAGCAGTACTTC.

This clone appeared a few times. J is TRBJ2-3 and V is TRBV4-1; tentatively, D is TRBD2 (7 bases). The CDR3 extends over 16 amino acids. Per germline, CDR1 MGHRA and CDR2 YSYEKL. Trimming left V 1 base short and J 6 bases short, with 17 bases between. This CDR3 is CASSQGKGGVLDTQYF. CDR3 coding DNA: TGCGCCAGCAGCCAAGGAAAGGGGGGGGTGTTGGATACGCAGTATTTT.

This rearrangement joins TRBV5-1 to TRBJ1-3, with a tentative D call TRBD1 (5 bases). The CDR3 length is 13 residues. V lost 4 bases and J lost 7, with 12 bases in between. Germline V gives CDR1 SGHRS, CDR2 YFSETQ. CDR3 region: CASSLDSGNTIYF. CDR3 nucleotide sequence: TGCGCCAGCAGCCTAGACAGCGGTAACACCATATATTTT.

The J gene is TRBJ1-6, the V gene TRBV25-1; perhaps TRBD1 as D (5 bases). Trimming left V 7 bases short and J 10 bases short, with 20 bases between. This CDR3 spans 15 amino acids. Germline loops: CDR1 MGHDK, CDR2 SYGVNS. The CDR3 DNA reads as TGTGCCAGCAAGGGCAGGGCCGGGATCCGGTCACCCCTCCACTTT. Protein sequence: CASKGRAGIRSPLHF.

This chain uses TRBV6-1 with TRBJ2-5; 12 bases agree with TRBD2. Germline assignment: CDR1 MNHNS and CDR2 SASEGT. The length of the CDR3 is 15 residues. Unmatched junction bases numbered 4, after V lost 3 bases and J lost 5 bases. In DNA, the CDR3 is TGTGCCAGCAGTGACCTAGCGGGGGGGGCGGAGACCCAGTACTTC. The encoded protein is CASSDLAGGAETQYF.

This clone turned up a few times. The genes are TRBV4-1 and TRBJ1-3, with 7 bases lining up with TRBD1. CDR3 length: 15 residues. The V gene end was trimmed by 4 bases and the J gene end by 0 bases; junction bases not matched to a gene: 3. Germline CDR1 reads MGHRA; CDR2 reads YSYEKL. For the CDR3, the DNA is TGCGCCAGCAGCCCCGACAGGGTCTCTGGAAACACCATATATTTT. This gives the protein CASSPDRVSGNTIYF.

This chain joins TRBV13 and TRBJ2-2; perhaps TRBD1 as D (5 bases). The CDR3 covers 12 residues. The germline V and J ends were trimmed by 4 bases and 5 bases, with 5 bases remaining between them. Germline loops: CDR1 PRHDT, CDR2 FYEKMQ (reference sequence). The CDR3 DNA follows: TGTGCCAGCAGCTCAGGGACCGGGGAGCTGTTTTTT. Translated: CASSSGTGELFF.

The V gene is TRBV3-1 (or the pseudogene TRBV3-2), the J gene TRBJ1-1; 7 bases align to TRBD1. V shed 7 bases and J 1 base; nucleotides not matched to a gene: 6. Per the germline V gene, CDR1 is LGHDT and CDR2 is YNNKEL (reference sequence). The CDR3 runs 14 residues. In nucleotides, the CDR3 is TGTGCCAGCAACCACAGGGGACCGAACACTGAAGCTTTCTTT. Translated: CASNHRGPNTEAFF.

V is TRBV6-1 and J is TRBJ2-7; possibly TRBD2 for D (6 bases). Per the germline V gene, CDR1 is MNHNS and CDR2 is SASEGT. V was trimmed by 0 bases and J by 7 bases, leaving 7 bases between them. The CDR3 is 12 residues long. The CDR3 spells CASSEARGEQYF. CDR3 nucleotides: TGTGCCAGCAGTGAAGCGCGGGGAGAGCAGTACTTC.

This clone is medium-sized (0.01 to 0.1%) in the sample. V gene TRBV29-1 combines with J gene TRBJ1-4, with TRBD1 as a possible D gene (6 bases). The CDR3 runs 14 residues. V was trimmed by 7 bases and J by 10 bases, leaving 22 bases between them. Germline CDR1 reads SQVTM; CDR2 reads ANQGSEA. CDR3 in DNA: TGCAGCGCCCTAGGGGTGGCAGGGGACGGAAAACTGTTTTTT. Its protein is CSALGVAGDGKLFF.

This rearrangement joins TRBV5-4 to TRBJ1-6; D may be TRBD1 (5 bases). Germline V lookup: CDR1 SGHNT, CDR2 YYREEE (reference sequence). The CDR3 has 14 residues. The ends were cut back, 0 bases at V and 7 bases at J, with 8 bases in the middle. The CDR3 bases are TGTGCCAGCAGCTTGGCGGGACGAAATTCACCCCTCCACTTT. Translated, it gives CASSLAGRNSPLHF.

The chain joins TRBV7-9 to TRBJ2-7; 8 nucleotides line up with TRBD2. Germline V gene lookup returns CDR1 SEHNR and CDR2 FQNEAQ (reference sequence). The J segment lost 13 bases and the V segment lost 3 bases, leaving 8 bases of the junction unmatched. The CDR3 consists of 12 residues. In DNA, the CDR3 is TGTGCCAGCAGCTTCTCGTCTAGCGGGTCTTACTTC. It specifies CASSFSSSGSYF.

The chain combines TRBV4-1 with TRBJ2-3; 11 bases align to TRBD2. V gave up 4 bases and J gave up 0 bases; unmatched junction bases: 6. From germline, CDR1 is MGHRA and CDR2 YSYEKL. The CDR3 has 17 amino acids. The CDR3 DNA reads as TGCGCCAGCAGCCCACTTGGGACTAGCGGCAGCACAGATACGCAGTATTTT. Protein sequence: CASSPLGTSGSTDTQYF.

This clone is labeled as medium-sized. Other nucleotide sequences from this sample produce the same CDR3. CDR3 coding DNA: TGTGCCAGCAGTTTATCGCGGGCCGAACAGCCCCAGCATTTT. It specifies CASSLSRAEQPQHF. The V call is TRBV27, the J call TRBJ1-5; D remains unclear. The CDR3 contains 14 residues. V dropped 0 bases and J dropped 7 bases, with 10 bases sitting between them. Germline CDR1 is MNHEY and CDR2 is SMNVEV (reference sequence).

The V and J genes are TRBV2 and TRBJ2-5; TRBD2 matches 8 bases. This CDR3 region has 14 residues. V trimming: 4 bases; J trimming: 5 bases; junction bases outside the gene matches: 6. CDR1 and CDR2 from the germline V gene are SNHLY and FYNNEI. This chain's CDR3 is CASSGSGGTETQYF. DNA of the CDR3: TGTGCCAGCAGTGGGAGCGGGGGCACTGAGACCCAGTACTTC.

Points on this clone: Other DNA sequences in the sample encode the same CDR3. The rearrangement joins TRBV12-3 or TRBV12-4 to TRBJ1-5; D uncertain. This CDR3 contains 13 residues. V was trimmed by 1 base and J by 5 bases, leaving 6 bases between them. This CDR3 reads CASSLEGYQPQHF. Written as DNA, the CDR3 is TGTGCCAGCAGTTTAGAAGGGTATCAGCCCCAGCATTTT.

J is TRBJ1-5 and V is TRBV5-5; a weak D match, TRBD1 (6 bases). Trimming took off 8 bases at V and 0 bases at J, with 18 bases between the two ends. The CDR3 loop spans 16 amino acids. The germline CDR1 and CDR2 sequences are SGHKS and YYEKEE (reference sequence). The CDR3: CASRGGAVNSNQPQHF. The CDR3 DNA reads TGTGCCAGTCGCGGGGGGGCAGTGAATAGCAATCAGCCCCAGCATTTT.

The rearrangement joins TRBV7-8 to TRBJ1-5, with D possibly being TRBD1 (5 bases). V shed 3 bases and J shed 6 bases, with 12 bases lying between them. The CDR3 is made up of 14 amino acids. The V gene's germline CDR1 is SGHVS and CDR2 FQNEAQ. CDR3 sequence (DNA): TGTGCCAGCAGCTTTAGTGGGACCGCTCAGCCCCAGCATTTT. Translating gives CASSFSGTAQPQHF.

The chain has TRBV23-1 and TRBJ2-7; D is undetermined. TRBV23-1 is sorted into the ORF group, with uncertain function. The CDR3 has 18 residues. Trimming pared 2 bases from V and 0 bases from J, leaving 20 bases between. This CDR3 is CASSQIQRRTFSSYEQYF. DNA of the CDR3: TGCGCCAGCAGTCAAATACAGAGGCGGACCTTTAGCTCCTACGAGCAGTACTTC.